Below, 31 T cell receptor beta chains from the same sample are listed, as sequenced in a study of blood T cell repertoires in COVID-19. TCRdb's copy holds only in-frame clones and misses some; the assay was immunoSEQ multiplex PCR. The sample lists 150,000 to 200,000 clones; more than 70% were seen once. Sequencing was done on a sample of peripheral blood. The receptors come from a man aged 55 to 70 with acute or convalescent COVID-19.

For the CDR3, the DNA is TGCGCCAGCAGCTTGCAGAGTACAGTGCTGGGGGCCAATTCACCCCTCCACTTT. Protein sequence: CASSLQSTVLGANSPLHF. The chain uses TRBV5-1 and TRBJ1-6; weak D call: TRBD1 (6 bases). In germline, CDR1 is SGHRS, CDR2 YFSETQ. This CDR3 is 18 amino acids long. V dropped 1 base and J dropped 7 bases, with 21 bases sitting between them.

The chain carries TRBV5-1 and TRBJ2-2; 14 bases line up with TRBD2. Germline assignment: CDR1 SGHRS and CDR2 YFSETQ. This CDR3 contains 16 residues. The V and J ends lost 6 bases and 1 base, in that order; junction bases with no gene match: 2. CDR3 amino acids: CASKGTSGGNTGELFF. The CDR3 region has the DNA TGCGCCAGCAAAGGGACTAGCGGGGGGAACACCGGGGAGCTGTTTTTT.

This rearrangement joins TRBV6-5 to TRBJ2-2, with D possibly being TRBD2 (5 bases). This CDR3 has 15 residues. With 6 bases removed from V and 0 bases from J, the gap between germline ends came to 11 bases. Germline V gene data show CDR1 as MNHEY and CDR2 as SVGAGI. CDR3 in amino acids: CASRRVGTNTGELFF. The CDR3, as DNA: TGTGCCAGCAGGAGGGTGGGGACGAACACCGGGGAGCTGTTTTTT.

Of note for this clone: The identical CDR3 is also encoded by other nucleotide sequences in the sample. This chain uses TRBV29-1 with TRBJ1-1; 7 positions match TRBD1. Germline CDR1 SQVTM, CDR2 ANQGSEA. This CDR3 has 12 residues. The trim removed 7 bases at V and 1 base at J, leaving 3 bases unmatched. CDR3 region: CSARQGNTEAFF. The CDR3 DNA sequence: TGCAGCGCCAGACAGGGGAACACTGAAGCTTTCTTT.

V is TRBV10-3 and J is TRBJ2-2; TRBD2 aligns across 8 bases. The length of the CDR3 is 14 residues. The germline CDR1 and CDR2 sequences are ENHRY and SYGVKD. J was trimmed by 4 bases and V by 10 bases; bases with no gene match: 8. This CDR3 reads CATGTRQGTGELFF. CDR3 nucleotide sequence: TGTGCCACCGGGACTAGGCAAGGCACCGGGGAGCTGTTTTTT.

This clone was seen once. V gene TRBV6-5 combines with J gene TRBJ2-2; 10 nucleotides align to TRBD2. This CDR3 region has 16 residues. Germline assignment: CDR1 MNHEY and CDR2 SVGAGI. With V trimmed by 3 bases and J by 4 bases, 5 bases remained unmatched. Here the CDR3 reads CASSYRSGGATGELFF. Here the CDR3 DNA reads TGTGCCAGCAGTTATAGGAGCGGGGGGGCCACCGGGGAGCTGTTTTTT.

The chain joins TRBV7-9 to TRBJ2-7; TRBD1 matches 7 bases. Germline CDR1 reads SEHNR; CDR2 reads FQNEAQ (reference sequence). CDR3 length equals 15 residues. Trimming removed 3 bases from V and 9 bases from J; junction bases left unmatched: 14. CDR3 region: CASSFTDREPPRQYF. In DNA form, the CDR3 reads TGTGCCAGCAGCTTTACCGACAGGGAACCACCGCGGCAGTACTTC. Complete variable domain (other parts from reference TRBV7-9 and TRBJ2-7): DTGVSQNPRHKITKRGQNVTFRCDPISEHNRLYWYRQTLGQGPEFLTYFQNEAQLEKSRLLSDRFSAERPKGSFSTLEIQRTEQGDSAMYLCASSFTDREPPRQYFGPGTRLTVT.

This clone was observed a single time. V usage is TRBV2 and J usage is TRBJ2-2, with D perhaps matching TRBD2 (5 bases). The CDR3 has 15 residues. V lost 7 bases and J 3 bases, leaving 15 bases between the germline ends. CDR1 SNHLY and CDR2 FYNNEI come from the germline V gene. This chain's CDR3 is CASTPNRGYTGELFF. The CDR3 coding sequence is TGTGCCAGCACTCCGAACCGGGGTTACACCGGGGAGCTGTTTTTT.

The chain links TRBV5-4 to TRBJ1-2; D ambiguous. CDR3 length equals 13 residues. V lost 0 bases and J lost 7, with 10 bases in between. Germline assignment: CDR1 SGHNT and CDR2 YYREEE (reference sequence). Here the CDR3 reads CASSLDAGSGYTF. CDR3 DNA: TGTGCCAGCAGCTTGGACGCGGGAAGTGGCTACACCTTC.

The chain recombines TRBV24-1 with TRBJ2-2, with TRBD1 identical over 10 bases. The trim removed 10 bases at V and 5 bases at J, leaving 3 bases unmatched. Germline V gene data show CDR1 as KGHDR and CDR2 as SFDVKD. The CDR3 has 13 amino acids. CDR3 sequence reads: CATRTGGTGELFF. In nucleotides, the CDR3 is TGTGCCACTCGGACAGGGGGGACCGGGGAGCTGTTTTTT.

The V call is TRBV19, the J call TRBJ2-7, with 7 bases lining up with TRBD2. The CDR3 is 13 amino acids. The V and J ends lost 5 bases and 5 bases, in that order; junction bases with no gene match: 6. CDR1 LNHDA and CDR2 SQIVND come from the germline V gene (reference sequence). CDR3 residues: CASSWRGIHEQYF. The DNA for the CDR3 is TGTGCCAGTAGTTGGCGGGGGATTCACGAGCAGTACTTC.

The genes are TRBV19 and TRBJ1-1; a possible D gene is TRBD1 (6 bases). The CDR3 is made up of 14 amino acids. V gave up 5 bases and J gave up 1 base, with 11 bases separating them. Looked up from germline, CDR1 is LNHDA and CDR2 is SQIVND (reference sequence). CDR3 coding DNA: TGTGCCAGTAGTCGACAGGAGCCGAACACTGAAGCTTTCTTT. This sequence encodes CASSRQEPNTEAFF.

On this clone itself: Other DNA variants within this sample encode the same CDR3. As DNA, the CDR3 is TGTGCCAGCAGCTTGGGGACAGGGGCCTACGAGCAGTACTTC. Its protein product is CASSLGTGAYEQYF. The chain employs TRBV7-2 and TRBJ2-7, with TRBD1 identical over 10 bases. After removal of 3 bases from V and 2 bases from J, the junction contained 1 base not matched to a gene. The CDR3 extends over 14 amino acids. Germline CDR1 is SGHTA and CDR2 is FQGNSA. Full variable domain (rest looked up from reference TRBV7-2 and TRBJ2-7): GAGVSQSPSNKVTEKGKDVELRCDPISGHTALYWYRQSLGQGLEFLIYFQGNSAPDKSGLPSDRFSAERTGGSVSTLTIQRTQQEDSAVYLCASSLGTGAYEQYFGPGTRLTVT.

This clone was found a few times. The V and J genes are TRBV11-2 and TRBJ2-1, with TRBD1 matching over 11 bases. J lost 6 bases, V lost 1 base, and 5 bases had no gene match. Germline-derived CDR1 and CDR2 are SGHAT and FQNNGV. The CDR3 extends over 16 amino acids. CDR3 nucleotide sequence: TGTGCCAGCAGCTTAGTAGCTGGGACAGGGGGCAATGAGCAGTTCTTC. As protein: CASSLVAGTGGNEQFF.

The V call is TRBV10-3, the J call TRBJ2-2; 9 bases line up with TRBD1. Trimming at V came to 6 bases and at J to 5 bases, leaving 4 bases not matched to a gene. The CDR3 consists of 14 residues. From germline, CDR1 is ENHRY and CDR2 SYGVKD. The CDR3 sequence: CAISRTGVTGELFF. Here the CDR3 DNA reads TGTGCCATCAGCAGGACAGGGGTAACCGGGGAGCTGTTTTTT.

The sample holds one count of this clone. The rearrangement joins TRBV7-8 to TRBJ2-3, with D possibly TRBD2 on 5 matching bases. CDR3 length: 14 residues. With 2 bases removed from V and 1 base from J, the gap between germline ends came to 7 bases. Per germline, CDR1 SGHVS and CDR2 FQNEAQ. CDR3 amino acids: CASSLSGRTDTQYF. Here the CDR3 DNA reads TGTGCCAGCAGCTTAAGCGGACGCACAGATACGCAGTATTTT.

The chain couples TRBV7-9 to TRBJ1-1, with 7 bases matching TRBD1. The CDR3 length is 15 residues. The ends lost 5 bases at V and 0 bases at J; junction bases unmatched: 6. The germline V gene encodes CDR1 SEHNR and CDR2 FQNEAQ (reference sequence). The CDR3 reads CASSHGQAMNTEAFF. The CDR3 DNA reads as TGTGCCAGCAGCCACGGACAGGCCATGAACACTGAAGCTTTCTTT.

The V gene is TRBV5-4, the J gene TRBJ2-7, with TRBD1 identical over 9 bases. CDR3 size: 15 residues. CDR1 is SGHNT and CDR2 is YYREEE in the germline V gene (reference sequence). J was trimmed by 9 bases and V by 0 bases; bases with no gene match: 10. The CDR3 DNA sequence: TGTGCCAGCAGCTTGGAAATACAGGGGGCGTCGGGGCAGTACTTC. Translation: CASSLEIQGASGQYF.

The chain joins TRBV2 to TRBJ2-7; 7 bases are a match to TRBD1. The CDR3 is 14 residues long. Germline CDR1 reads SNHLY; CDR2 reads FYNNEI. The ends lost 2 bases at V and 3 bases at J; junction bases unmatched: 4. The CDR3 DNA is TGTGCCAGCAGTGAAAGACAGGGATTCTACGAGCAGTACTTC. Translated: CASSERQGFYEQYF.

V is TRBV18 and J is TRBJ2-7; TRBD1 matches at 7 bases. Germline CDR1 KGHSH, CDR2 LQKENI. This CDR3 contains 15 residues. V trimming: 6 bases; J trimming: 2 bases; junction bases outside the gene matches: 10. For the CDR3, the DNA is TGTGCCAGCTCGTTCCGGGACAGAGAAACCTACGAGCAGTACTTC. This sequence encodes CASSFRDRETYEQYF.

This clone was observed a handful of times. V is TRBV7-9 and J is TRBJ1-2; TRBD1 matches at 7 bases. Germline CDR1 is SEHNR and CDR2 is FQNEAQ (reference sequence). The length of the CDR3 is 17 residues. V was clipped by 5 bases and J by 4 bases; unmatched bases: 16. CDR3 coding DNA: TGTGCCAGCAGCCATACGGGACAGACACCTACGCGCTATGGCTACACCTTC. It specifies CASSHTGQTPTRYGYTF.

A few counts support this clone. CDR3 coding DNA: TGTGCCAGCAGTAGGACAGTGAATCAGCCCCAGCATTTT. Translation: CASSRTVNQPQHF. V usage is TRBV12-3 or TRBV12-4 and J usage is TRBJ1-5, with D tentatively TRBD1 (6 bases). The CDR3 is made up of 13 amino acids. Trimming cost V 5 bases and J 4 bases, with 9 bases left between them.

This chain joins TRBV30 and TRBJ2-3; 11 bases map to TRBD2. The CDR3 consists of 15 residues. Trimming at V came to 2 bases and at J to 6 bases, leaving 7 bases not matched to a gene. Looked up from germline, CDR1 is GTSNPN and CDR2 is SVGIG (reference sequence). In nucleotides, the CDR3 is TGTGCCTGGAGTACACTAGCGGGGGTTCTGGATACGCAGTATTTT. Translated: CAWSTLAGVLDTQYF. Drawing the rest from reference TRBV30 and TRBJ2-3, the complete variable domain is SQTIHQWPATLVQPVGSPLSLECTVEGTSNPNLYWYRQAAGRGLQLLFYSVGIGQISSEVPQNLSASRPQDRQFILSSKKLLLSDSGFYLCAWSTLAGVLDTQYFGPGTRLTVL.

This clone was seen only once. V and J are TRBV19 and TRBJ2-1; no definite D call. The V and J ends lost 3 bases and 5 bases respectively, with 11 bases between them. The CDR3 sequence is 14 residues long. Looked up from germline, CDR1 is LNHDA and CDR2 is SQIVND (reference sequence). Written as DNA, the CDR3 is TGTGCCAGTAGTATGTCCAGGTTTAACAATGAGCAGTTCTTC. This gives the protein CASSMSRFNNEQFF.

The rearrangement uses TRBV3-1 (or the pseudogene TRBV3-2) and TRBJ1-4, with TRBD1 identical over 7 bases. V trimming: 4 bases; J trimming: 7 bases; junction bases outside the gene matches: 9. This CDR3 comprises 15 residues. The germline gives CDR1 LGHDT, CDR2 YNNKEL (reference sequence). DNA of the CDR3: TGTGCCAGCAGCCGGGCGGGGCAGGGGGGTGAAAAACTGTTTTTT. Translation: CASSRAGQGGEKLFF.

The CDR3 DNA reads as TGTGCCAGCAGTCAACCCGGGACAGGGGGCGGTTTGTACTTC. Amino acids: CASSQPGTGGGLYF. The V and J genes are TRBV6-5 and TRBJ2-7; 12 nucleotides agree with TRBD1. The CDR3 loop spans 14 amino acids. V shed 5 bases and J 12 bases; nucleotides not matched to a gene: 11. In germline, CDR1 is MNHEY, CDR2 SVGAGI.

The DNA of the CDR3 is TGTGCCAGTAGTTTGGGCAGCTACGAGCAGTACTTC. It codes for CASSLGSYEQYF. The J gene is TRBJ2-7, the V gene TRBV19; D gene unclear. The CDR3 loop spans 12 amino acids. Germline CDR1 is LNHDA and CDR2 is SQIVND (reference sequence). V was pared by 5 bases and J by 3 bases, with 8 bases between. Full variable domain (outside the CDR3, taken from reference TRBV19 and TRBJ2-7): DGGITQSPKYLFRKEGQNVTLSCEQNLNHDAMYWYRQDPGQGLRLIYYSQIVNDFQKGDIAEGYSVSREKKESFPLTVTSAQKNPTAFYLCASSLGSYEQYFGPGTRLTVT.

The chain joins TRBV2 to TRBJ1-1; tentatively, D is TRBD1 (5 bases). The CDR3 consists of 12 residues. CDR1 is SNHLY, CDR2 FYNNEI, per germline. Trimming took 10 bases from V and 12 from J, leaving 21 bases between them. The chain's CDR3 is CATRGEGSRTFF. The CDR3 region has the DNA TGTGCCACCCGGGGGGAGGGGTCGAGAACTTTCTTT. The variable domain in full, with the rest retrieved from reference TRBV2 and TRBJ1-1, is EPEVTQTPSHQVTQMGQEVILRCVPISNHLYFYWYRQILGQKVEFLVSFYNNEISEKSEIFDDQFSVERPDGSNFTLKIRSTKLEDSAMYFCATRGEGSRTFFGQGTRLTVV.

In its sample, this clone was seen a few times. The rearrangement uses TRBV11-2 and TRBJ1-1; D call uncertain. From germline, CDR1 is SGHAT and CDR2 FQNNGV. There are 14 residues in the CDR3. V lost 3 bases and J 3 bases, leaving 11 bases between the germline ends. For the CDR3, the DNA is TGTGCCAGCAGCTTGGCCGGGTTCCACACTGAAGCTTTCTTT. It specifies CASSLAGFHTEAFF.

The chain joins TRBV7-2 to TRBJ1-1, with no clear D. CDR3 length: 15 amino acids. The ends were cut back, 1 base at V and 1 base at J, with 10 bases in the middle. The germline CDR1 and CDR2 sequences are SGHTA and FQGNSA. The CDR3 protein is CASSLGEYRNTEAFF. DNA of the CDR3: TGTGCCAGCAGCTTAGGGGAGTATAGGAACACTGAAGCTTTCTTT.

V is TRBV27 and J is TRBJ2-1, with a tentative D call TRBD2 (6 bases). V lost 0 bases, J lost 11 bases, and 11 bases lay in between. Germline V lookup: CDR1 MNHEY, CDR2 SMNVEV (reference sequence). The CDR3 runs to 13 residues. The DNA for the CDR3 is TGTGCCAGCAGTTTATCGTTTGGCGGGAAGCAGTTCTTC. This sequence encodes CASSLSFGGKQFF.